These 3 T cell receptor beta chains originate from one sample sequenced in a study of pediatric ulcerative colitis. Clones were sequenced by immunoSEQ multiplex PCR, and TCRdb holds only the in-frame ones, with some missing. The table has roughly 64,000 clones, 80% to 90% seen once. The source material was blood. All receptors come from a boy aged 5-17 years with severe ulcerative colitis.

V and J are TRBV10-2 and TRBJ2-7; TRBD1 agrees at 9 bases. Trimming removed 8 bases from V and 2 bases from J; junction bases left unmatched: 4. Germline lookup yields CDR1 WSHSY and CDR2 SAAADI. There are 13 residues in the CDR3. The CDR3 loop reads CASGGQGPYEQYF. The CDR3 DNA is TGCGCCAGCGGAGGACAGGGGCCCTACGAGCAGTACTTC.

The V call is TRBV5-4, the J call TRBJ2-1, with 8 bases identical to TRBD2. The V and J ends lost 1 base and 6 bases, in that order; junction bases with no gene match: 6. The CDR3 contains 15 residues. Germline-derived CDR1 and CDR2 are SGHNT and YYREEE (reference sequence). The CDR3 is CASSLPTTSGNEQFF. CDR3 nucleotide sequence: TGTGCCAGCAGCTTGCCAACCACTAGCGGCAATGAGCAGTTCTTC.

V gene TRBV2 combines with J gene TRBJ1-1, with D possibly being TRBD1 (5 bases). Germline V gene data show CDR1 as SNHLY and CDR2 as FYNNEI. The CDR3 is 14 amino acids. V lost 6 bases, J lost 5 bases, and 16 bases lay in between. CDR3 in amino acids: CASSERDWGTEAFF. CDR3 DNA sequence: TGTGCCAGCAGCGAAAGAGACTGGGGGACTGAAGCTTTCTTT.